This T cell receptor beta chain was sequenced in a study of T cell responses to AZD1222 COVID-19 vaccine. Study-level results: Unmutated variant regions reportedly attract nearly half of all spike-specific TCRs. Only a handful of AZD1222 recipients, five to seven in all, had baseline seropositivity. Spike-specific TCR depth and breadth grew after two AZD1222 doses. Samples come after the peak T cell response, not at day 14.

In regard to this clone: Its target is unknown.

The assay was immunoSEQ multiplex PCR, and TCRdb's table has in-frame clones only and misses some. The table records hundreds of thousands of clones, more than 85% of them present only once. The ends lost 5 bases at V and 8 bases at J; junction bases unmatched: 10. This CDR3 has 14 residues. The germline gives CDR1 SGHVS, CDR2 FNYEAQ. The specimen was peripheral blood, collected on day 0 of MenACWY control vaccination. The genes are TRBV7-6 and TRBJ1-2, with 8 bases aligning to TRBD1. The TCR comes from an adult in good health. For the CDR3, the DNA is TGTGCCAGCAGCATAACTCTACAGGGGGACGGCTACACCTTC. It encodes CASSITLQGDGYTF.